This TCR beta chain stems from a study of control samples from healthy donors and cancer patients. Profiling relied on immunoSEQ multiplex PCR, and the TCRdb table lists in-frame clones only, not all of them. This sample has about 120,000 clones, with 80% to 90% found just once. Trimming removed 4 bases from V and 3 bases from J; junction bases left unmatched: 12. CDR1 SGHNT and CDR2 YYREEE come from the germline V gene (reference sequence). The CDR3 extends over 16 amino acids. The chain has TRBV5-4 and TRBJ2-7; 8 nucleotides line up with TRBD1. Sequencing was carried out using blood. The origin of this receptor is a man in his forties or fifties in good health. CDR3 bases: TGTGCCAGCAGCCAAAGGACAGGGACGATTGACTACGAGCAGTACTTC. Protein: CASSQRTGTIDYEQYF.